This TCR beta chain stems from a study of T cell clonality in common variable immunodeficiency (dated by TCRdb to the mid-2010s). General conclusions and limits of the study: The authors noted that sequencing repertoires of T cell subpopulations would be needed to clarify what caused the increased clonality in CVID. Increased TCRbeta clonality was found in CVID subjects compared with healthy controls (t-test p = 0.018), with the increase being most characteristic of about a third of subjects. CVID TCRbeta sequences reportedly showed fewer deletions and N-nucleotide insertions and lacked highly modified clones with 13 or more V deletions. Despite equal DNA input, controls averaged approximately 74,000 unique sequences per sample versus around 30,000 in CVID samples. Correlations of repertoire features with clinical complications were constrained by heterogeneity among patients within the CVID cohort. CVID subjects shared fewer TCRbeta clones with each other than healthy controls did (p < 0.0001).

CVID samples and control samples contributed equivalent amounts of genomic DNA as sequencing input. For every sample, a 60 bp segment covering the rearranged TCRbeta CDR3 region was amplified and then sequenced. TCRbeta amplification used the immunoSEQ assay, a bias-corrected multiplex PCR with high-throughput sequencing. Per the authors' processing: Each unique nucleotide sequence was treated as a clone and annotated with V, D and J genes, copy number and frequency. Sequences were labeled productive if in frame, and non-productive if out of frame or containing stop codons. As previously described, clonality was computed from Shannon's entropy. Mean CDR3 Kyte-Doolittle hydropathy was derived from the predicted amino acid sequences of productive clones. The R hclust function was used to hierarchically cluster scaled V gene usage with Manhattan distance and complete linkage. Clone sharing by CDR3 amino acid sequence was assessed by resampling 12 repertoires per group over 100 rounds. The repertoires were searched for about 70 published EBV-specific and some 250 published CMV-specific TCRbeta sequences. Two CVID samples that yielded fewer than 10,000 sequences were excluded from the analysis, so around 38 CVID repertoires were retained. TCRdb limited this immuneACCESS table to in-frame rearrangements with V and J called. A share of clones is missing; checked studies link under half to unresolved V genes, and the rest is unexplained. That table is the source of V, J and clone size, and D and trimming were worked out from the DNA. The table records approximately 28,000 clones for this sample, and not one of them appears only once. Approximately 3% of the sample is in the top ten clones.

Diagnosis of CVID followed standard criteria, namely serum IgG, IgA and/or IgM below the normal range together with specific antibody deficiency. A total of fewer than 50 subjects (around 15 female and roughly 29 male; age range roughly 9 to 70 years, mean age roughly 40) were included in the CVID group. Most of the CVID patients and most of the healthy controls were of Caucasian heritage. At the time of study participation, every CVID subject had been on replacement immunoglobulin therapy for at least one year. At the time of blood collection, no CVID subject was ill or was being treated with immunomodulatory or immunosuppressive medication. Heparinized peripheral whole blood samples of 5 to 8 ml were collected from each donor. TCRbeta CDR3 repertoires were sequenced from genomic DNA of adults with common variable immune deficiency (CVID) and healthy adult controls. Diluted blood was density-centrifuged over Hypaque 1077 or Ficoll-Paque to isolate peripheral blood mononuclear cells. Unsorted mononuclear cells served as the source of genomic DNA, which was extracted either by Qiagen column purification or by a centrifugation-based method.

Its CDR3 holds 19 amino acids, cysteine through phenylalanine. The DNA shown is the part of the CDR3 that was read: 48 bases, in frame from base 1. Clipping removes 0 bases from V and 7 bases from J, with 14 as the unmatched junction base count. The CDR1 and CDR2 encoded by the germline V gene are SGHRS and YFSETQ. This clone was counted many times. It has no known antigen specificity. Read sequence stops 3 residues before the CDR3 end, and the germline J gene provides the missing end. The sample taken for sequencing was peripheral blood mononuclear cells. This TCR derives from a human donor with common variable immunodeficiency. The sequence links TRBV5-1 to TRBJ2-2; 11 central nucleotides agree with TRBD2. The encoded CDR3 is CASSLGLLVLAGEFGELFF. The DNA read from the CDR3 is TGCGCCAGCAGCTTGGGACTCTTGGTACTAGCGGGAGAGTTCGGGGAG.